Included here is one TCR beta chain sequence, with context. Its antigen is as yet unknown. The CDR3 has 12 amino acids. Germline lookup yields CDR1 GTSNPN and CDR2 SVGIG (reference sequence). The germline V and J ends were trimmed by 4 bases and 0 bases, with 6 bases remaining between them. This table comes from immunoSEQ multiplex PCR, and its TCRdb copy is limited to in-frame clones, with some not included. The sample has approximately 120,000 clones; 85% to 95% are singletons. This record belongs to a study of graft-versus-host responses after intestinal transplantation. Study context: Anti-thymocyte globulin served as induction for all recipients, who then took tacrolimus and steroids for three to four years.

Source: unstimulated CD4+ T cells sorted from spleen or lymph node cells, taken before intestinal transplant. The chain combines TRBV30 with TRBJ1-1; no clear D. The sequence derives from a human donor who received an intestinal transplant. This chain's CDR3 is CAWKKMNTEAFF. For the CDR3, the DNA is TGTGCCTGGAAGAAAATGAACACTGAAGCTTTCTTT. The variable domain in full, completed from reference TRBV30 and TRBJ1-1, reads SQTIHQWPATLVQPVGSPLSLECTVEGTSNPNLYWYRQAAGRGLQLLFYSVGIGQISSEVPQNLSASRPQDRQFILSSKKLLLSDSGFYLCAWKKMNTEAFFGQGTRLTVV.